Below are 11 T cell receptor beta chains sequenced from a single sample in a study of T cells in localized non-small cell lung cancer. Clones were sequenced by immunoSEQ multiplex PCR, and TCRdb holds only the in-frame ones, with some missing. This repertoire shows over 45,000 clones, around 86% found once; its top ten account for about a sixth. Specimen: PBMCs, collected before any cancer treatment. Every receptor here comes from a female donor with stage II lung adenocarcinoma.

The chain recombines TRBV6-1 with TRBJ1-2; D ambiguous. V was shortened by 1 base and J by 4 bases, with 19 bases between the two germline ends. The CDR3 spans 17 residues. Germline CDR1 MNHNS, CDR2 SASEGT. The CDR3 protein is CASSEGWMGAGFYGYTF. The CDR3, as DNA: TGTGCCAGCAGTGAAGGATGGATGGGAGCCGGCTTCTATGGCTACACCTTC.

The chain recombines TRBV19 with TRBJ2-3; 7 bases line up with TRBD1. V lost 6 bases to trimming and J lost 4 bases; unmatched junction nucleotides: 7. The germline gives CDR1 LNHDA, CDR2 SQIVND (reference sequence). The CDR3 is made up of 14 amino acids. The CDR3 bases are TGTGCCAGTAGATCCACAGGGGCCCCAGATACGCAGTATTTT. Its translation: CASRSTGAPDTQYF. Using reference TRBV19 and TRBJ2-3 for the parts outside the CDR3, the full variable domain is DGGITQSPKYLFRKEGQNVTLSCEQNLNHDAMYWYRQDPGQGLRLIYYSQIVNDFQKGDIAEGYSVSREKKESFPLTVTSAQKNPTAFYLCASRSTGAPDTQYFGPGTRLTVL.

The chain has TRBV19 and TRBJ1-1, with no clear D. This CDR3 contains 12 residues. Germline CDR1 LNHDA, CDR2 SQIVND (reference sequence). Trimming took 1 base from V and 8 from J, leaving 8 bases between them. The CDR3 nucleotides are TGTGCCAGTAGTATAGGGATCGGAGAAGCTTTCTTT. Translated, it gives CASSIGIGEAFF.

The genes are TRBV5-1 and TRBJ2-5; the D gene could be TRBD1 or TRBD2 (5 bases each). This CDR3 contains 13 residues. CDR1 is SGHRS, CDR2 YFSETQ, per germline. V lost 6 bases and J 5 bases, leaving 14 bases between the germline ends. CDR3 sequence: CASTRGVGETQYF. CDR3 bases: TGCGCCAGCACCCGAGGGGTCGGGGAGACCCAGTACTTC.

The chain is built from TRBV11-2 and TRBJ2-1; 9 positions agree with TRBD2. Germline-derived CDR1 and CDR2 are SGHAT and FQNNGV. J was trimmed by 10 bases and V by 0 bases; bases with no gene match: 7. The CDR3 sequence is 15 residues long. CDR3 protein: CASSLDRGGAWEQFF. The CDR3 region has the DNA TGTGCCAGCAGCTTAGATCGCGGGGGGGCCTGGGAGCAGTTCTTC.

In DNA form, the CDR3 reads TGTGCCAGCTTTGGTGGGACCGGGGAGCTGTTTTTT. Protein: CASFGGTGELFF. V is TRBV2 and J is TRBJ2-2; no reliable D call. CDR1 and CDR2 (germline): SNHLY, FYNNEI. The CDR3 spans 12 residues. Trimming shortened V by 8 bases and J by 5 bases, and 9 bases separated the two germline ends.

The rearrangement joins TRBV6-1 to TRBJ2-3; weak D call: TRBD1 (6 bases). V lost 4 bases and J 6 bases, leaving 11 bases between the germline ends. The CDR3 has 13 residues. Per germline, CDR1 MNHNS and CDR2 SASEGT. The CDR3 is CASSGERGDTQYF. The DNA of the CDR3 is TGTGCCAGCAGTGGAGAAAGGGGGGATACGCAGTATTTT.

Here the CDR3 reads CASLGGGAADTQYF. Written as DNA, the CDR3 is TGTGCCAGCCTGGGCGGGGGGGCGGCAGATACGCAGTATTTT. This chain links TRBV2 with TRBJ2-3; 9 positions agree with TRBD2. Unmatched junction bases numbered 7, after V lost 8 bases and J lost 4 bases. Looked up from germline, CDR1 is SNHLY and CDR2 is FYNNEI. This CDR3 has 14 residues.

The chain joins TRBV30 to TRBJ2-3; TRBD2 matches 11 bases. The junction had 8 bases not matched to a gene; V was cut back by 1 base and J by 8 bases. Germline loops: CDR1 GTSNPN, CDR2 SVGIG (reference sequence). The length of the CDR3 is 15 residues. CDR3 bases: TGTGCCTGGAGTGGTTTTAGCGGGGGGGCTAGTACGCAGTATTTT. It encodes CAWSGFSGGASTQYF.

This clone was seen only once. V usage is TRBV6-6 and J usage is TRBJ2-2; 10 bases are a match to TRBD2. V gave up 0 bases and J gave up 5 bases; unmatched junction bases: 3. Germline V gives CDR1 MNHNY, CDR2 SVGAGI (reference sequence). The CDR3 totals 16 residues. As DNA, the CDR3 is TGTGCCAGCAGTTACTCGCAAGCGGGGGGGACCGGGGAGCTGTTTTTT. Its protein is CASSYSQAGGTGELFF.

The chain links TRBV5-1 to TRBJ1-3; D gene uncertain. This CDR3 region has 14 residues. Germline V gives CDR1 SGHRS, CDR2 YFSETQ. The V and J ends lost 2 bases and 4 bases respectively, with 10 bases between them. CDR3: CASSLDTGGNTIYF. CDR3 DNA: TGCGCCAGCAGCTTAGACACGGGGGGAAACACCATATATTTT.